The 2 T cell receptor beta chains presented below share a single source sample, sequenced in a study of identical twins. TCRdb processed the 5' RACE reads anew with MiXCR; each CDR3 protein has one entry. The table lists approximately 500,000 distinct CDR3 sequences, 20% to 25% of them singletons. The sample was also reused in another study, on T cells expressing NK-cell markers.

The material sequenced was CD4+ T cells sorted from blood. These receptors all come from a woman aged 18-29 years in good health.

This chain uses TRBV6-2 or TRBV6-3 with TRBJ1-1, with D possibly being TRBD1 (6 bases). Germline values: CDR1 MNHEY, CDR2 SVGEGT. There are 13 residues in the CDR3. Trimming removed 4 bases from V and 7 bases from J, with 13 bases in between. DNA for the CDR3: TGTGCCAGCAGTTGGGGACATACAAATGAAGCTTTCTTT. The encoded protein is CASSWGHTNEAFF.

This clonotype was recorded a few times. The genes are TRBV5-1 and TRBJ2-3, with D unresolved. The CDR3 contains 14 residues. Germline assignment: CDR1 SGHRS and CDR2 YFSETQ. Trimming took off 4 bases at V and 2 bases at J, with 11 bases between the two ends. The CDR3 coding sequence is TGCGCCAGCAGCCAAGGGTTGCACACAGATACGCAGTATTTT. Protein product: CASSQGLHTDTQYF.